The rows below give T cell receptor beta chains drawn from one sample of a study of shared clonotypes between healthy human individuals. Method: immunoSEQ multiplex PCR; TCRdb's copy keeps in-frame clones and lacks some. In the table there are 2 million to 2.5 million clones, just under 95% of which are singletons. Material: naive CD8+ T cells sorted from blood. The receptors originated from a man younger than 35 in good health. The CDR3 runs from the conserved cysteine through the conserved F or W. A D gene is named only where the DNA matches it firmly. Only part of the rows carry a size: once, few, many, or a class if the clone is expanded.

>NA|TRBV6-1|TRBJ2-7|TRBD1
TGTGCCAGCAAGGTGGGGACAGCCGCTTCCTACGAGCAGTACTTC
CASKVGTAASYEQYF
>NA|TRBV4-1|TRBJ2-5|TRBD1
TGCGCCAGCAGCCAAGGGGACAGGGGGCGAGAGACCCAGTACTTC
CASSQGDRGRETQYF
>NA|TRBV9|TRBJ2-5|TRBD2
TGTGCCAGCAGCGTAGTAGCGGGATCAGAGACCCAGTACTTC
CASSVVAGSETQYF
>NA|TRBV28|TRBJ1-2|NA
TGTGCCAGCAGTACCATAGACAGCCCCTATGGCTACACCTTC
CASSTIDSPYGYTF
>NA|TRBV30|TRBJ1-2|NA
TGTGCCTGGAGCCCCGGGGATTATGGCTACACCTTC
CAWSPGDYGYTF
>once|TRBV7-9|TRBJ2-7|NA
TGTGCCAGCAGCTTACCCGGACACCCCTACGAGCAGTACTTC
CASSLPGHPYEQYF
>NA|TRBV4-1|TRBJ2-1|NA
TGCGCCAGCAGCTGGACAGTACCAGACTACAATGAGCAGTTCTTC
CASSWTVPDYNEQFF
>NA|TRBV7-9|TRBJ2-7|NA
TGTGCCAGCAGCTTGAATGATGACCGTTACGAGCAGTACTTC
CASSLNDDRYEQYF
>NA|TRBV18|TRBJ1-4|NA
TGTGCCAGCTCCCAGGAGGGAGGCCCCAAAGATGAAAAACTGTTTTTT
CASSQEGGPKDEKLFF
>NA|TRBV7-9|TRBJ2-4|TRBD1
TGTGCCAGCAGCTTCGGACTCACGGGACAGGGGAAAAACATTCAGTACTTC
CASSFGLTGQGKNIQYF
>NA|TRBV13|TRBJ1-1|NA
TGTGCCAGCCAAGACAGTCACCGGGGGTACACTGAAGCTTTCTTT
CASQDSHRGYTEAFF
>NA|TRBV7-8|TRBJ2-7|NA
TGTGCCAGCAGCTTGAGCGGAGTTTACGAGCAGTACTTC
CASSLSGVYEQYF
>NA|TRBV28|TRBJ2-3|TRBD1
TGTGCCAGCAGTTTCCCCTGGGGGACAGGGAGCACAGATACGCAGTATTTT
CASSFPWGTGSTDTQYF
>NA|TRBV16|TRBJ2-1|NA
TGTGCCAGCAGCCAAAGTGTCGGGAATGAGCAGTTCTTC
CASSQSVGNEQFF